This TCR beta chain was observed in a study of blood T cell repertoires in COVID-19. Study at large: Specimens from acute and convalescent COVID-19 originated in the United States, Italy and Spain.

This table comes from immunoSEQ multiplex PCR, and its TCRdb copy is limited to in-frame clones, with some not included. This table has 130,000 to 150,000 clones, approximately 89% appearing once. In the case of this clone: Other DNA sequences in this specimen translate into the identical CDR3.

V lost 6 bases and J 1 base, leaving 12 bases between the germline ends. The CDR3 is 13 amino acids. Germline V gene lookup returns CDR1 SQVTM and CDR2 ANQGSEA. The TCR comes from a human donor in a cohort sampled during active COVID-19. V is TRBV29-1 and J is TRBJ1-1; no clear D. Sequencing was done on a sample of peripheral blood. CDR3 loop: CSVPRRANTEAFF. CDR3 DNA: TGCAGCGTCCCGAGGCGGGCGAACACTGAAGCTTTCTTT.